This TCR beta chain was identified during a study of neurological immune-mediated disorders. Study-wide results and limits: The multiple sclerosis repertoire cluster had no clinical or MRI correlate.

The unsorted libraries had their origin in 2 million PBMCs stored at -80 C. This clonotype has ten or more counts. Its target is not known. The CDR3 covers 14 residues. V shed 1 base and J shed 6 bases, with 13 bases lying between them. Per germline, CDR1 SEHNR and CDR2 FQNEAQ (reference sequence). The making of cDNA relied on 5'RACE with 10-nucleotide random UMIs. TCRdb reprocessed the 5' RACE reads via MiXCR and lists one record per CDR3 protein. The sample gives about 46,000 distinct CDR3 sequences, 1.9% of which show up once; around 2.3% is in the top ten. V is TRBV7-9 and J is TRBJ2-7, with D possibly being TRBD1 (6 bases). This TCR derives from a woman aged 40 to 50 with multiple sclerosis. Sequencing was carried out using PBMCs. CDR3 sequence: CASSLETGVSEQYF. The DNA for the CDR3 is TGTGCCAGCAGCTTAGAGACAGGCGTCTCCGAGCAGTACTTC.